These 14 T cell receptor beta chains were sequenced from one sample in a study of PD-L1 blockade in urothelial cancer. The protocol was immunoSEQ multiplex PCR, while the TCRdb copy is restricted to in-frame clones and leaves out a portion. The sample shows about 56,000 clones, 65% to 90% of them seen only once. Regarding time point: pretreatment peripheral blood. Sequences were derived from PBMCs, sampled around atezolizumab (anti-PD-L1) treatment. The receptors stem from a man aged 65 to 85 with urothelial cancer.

CDR3 in amino acids: CASSWAVQETQYF. Here the CDR3 DNA reads TGCGCCAGCAGCTGGGCAGTTCAAGAGACCCAGTACTTC. This chain joins TRBV5-1 and TRBJ2-5; no clear D gene. Germline V gene data show CDR1 as SGHRS and CDR2 as YFSETQ. There are 13 residues in the CDR3. V was pared by 3 bases and J by 2 bases, with 8 bases between.

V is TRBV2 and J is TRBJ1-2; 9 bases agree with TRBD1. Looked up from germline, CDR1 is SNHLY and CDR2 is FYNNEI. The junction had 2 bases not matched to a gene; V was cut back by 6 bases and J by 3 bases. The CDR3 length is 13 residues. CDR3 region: CASRRDRDYGYTF. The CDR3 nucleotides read TGTGCCAGCAGAAGGGACAGGGACTATGGCTACACCTTC.

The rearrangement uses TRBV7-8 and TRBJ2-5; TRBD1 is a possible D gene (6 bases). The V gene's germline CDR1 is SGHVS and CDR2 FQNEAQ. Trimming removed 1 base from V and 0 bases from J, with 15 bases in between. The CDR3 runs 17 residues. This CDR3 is CASSLVTGTPNQETQYF. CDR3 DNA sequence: TGTGCCAGCAGCTTAGTTACCGGGACACCGAACCAAGAGACCCAGTACTTC.

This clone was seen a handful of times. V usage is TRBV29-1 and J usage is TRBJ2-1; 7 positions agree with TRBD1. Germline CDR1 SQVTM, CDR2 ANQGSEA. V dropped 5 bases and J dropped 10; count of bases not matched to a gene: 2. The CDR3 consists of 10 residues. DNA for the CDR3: TGCAGCGTTCCGGACAGGGAGCAGTTCTTC. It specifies CSVPDREQFF.

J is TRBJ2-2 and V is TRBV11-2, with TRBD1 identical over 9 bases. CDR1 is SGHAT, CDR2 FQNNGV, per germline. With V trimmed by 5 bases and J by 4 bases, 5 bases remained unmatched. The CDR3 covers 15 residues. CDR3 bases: TGTGCCAGCAGCGCCAACAGGGGGCGCACCGGGGAGCTGTTTTTT. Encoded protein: CASSANRGRTGELFF. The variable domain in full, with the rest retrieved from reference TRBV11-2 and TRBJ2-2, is EAGVAQSPRYKIIEKRQSVAFWCNPISGHATLYWYQQILGQGPKLLIQFQNNGVVDDSQLPKDRFSAERLKGVDSTLKIQPAKLEDSAVYLCASSANRGRTGELFFGEGSRLTVL.

CDR3 in amino acids: CASSESGGSGEKLFF. CDR3 coding DNA: TGTGCCAGCAGTGAATCGGGAGGGAGTGGAGAAAAACTGTTTTTT. V usage is TRBV25-1 and J usage is TRBJ1-4, with D hard to call. There are 15 residues in the CDR3. Germline V lookup: CDR1 MGHDK, CDR2 SYGVNS. V was cut by 1 base and J by 8 bases, with 14 bases left in between.

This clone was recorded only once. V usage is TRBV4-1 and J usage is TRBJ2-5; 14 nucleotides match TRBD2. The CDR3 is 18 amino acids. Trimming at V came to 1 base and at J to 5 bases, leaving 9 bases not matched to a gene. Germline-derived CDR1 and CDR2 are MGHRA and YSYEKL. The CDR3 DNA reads TGCGCCAGCAGCCAAGGGACTAGCGGGAGGAAGTTTAGTGAGACCCAGTACTTC. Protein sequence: CASSQGTSGRKFSETQYF.

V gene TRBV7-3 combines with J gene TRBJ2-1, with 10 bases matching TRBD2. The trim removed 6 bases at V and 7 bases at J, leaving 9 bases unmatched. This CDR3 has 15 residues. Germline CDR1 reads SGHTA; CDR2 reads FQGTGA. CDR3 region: CASSRLTSGVNEQFF. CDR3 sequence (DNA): TGTGCCAGCAGTCGCCTTACTAGCGGGGTAAATGAGCAGTTCTTC.

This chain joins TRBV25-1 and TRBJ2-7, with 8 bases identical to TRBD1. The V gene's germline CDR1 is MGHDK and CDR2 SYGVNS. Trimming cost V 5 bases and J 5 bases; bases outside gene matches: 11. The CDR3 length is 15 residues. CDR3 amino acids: CASSPLSGGFHEQYF. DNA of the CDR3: TGTGCCAGCAGTCCTCTATCAGGGGGCTTTCACGAGCAGTACTTC.

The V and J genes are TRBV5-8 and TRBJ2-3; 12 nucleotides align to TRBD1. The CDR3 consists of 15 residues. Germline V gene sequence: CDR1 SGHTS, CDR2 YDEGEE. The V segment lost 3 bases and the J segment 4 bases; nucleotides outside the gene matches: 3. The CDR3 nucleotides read TGTGCCAGCAGCTCGGGACAGGGGGCGGCAGATACGCAGTATTTT. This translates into CASSSGQGAADTQYF.

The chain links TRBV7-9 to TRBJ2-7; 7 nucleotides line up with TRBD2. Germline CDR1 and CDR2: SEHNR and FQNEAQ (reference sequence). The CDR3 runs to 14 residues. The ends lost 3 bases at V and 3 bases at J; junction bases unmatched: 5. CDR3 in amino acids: CASSLRETNYEQYF. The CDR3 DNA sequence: TGTGCCAGCAGCTTGCGGGAGACGAACTACGAGCAGTACTTC.

The CDR3 DNA reads as TGTGCCAGCAGCCAAGTCCCAGATTACAATGAGCAGTTCTTC. As protein: CASSQVPDYNEQFF. The rearrangement uses TRBV4-2 and TRBJ2-1; no definite D call. Trimming took off 1 base at V and 4 bases at J, with 8 bases between the two ends. This CDR3 comprises 14 residues. CDR1 LGHNA and CDR2 YNFKEQ come from the germline V gene.

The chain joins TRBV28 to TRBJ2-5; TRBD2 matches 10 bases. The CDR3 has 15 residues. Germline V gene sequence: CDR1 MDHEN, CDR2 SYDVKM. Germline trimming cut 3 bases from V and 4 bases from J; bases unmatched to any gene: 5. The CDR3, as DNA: TGTGCCAGCAGTTTTCCAGCGGGAGGGGGAGAGACCCAGTACTTC. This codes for CASSFPAGGGETQYF. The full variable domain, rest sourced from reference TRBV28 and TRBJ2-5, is DVKVTQSSRYLVKRTGEKVFLECVQDMDHENMFWYRQDPGLGLRLIYFSYDVKMKEKGDIPEGYSVSREKKERFSLILESASTNQTSMYLCASSFPAGGGETQYFGPGTRLLVL.

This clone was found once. The CDR3 sequence is CASSPIYPGGAGPYEQYF. The DNA for the CDR3 is TGTGCCAGCTCACCCATCTATCCGGGGGGGGCAGGGCCCTACGAGCAGTACTTC. This chain links TRBV18 with TRBJ2-7, with 8 bases lining up with TRBD2. Germline V gene data show CDR1 as KGHSH and CDR2 as LQKENI. The CDR3 is made up of 18 amino acids. V lost 3 bases to trimming and J lost 2 bases; unmatched junction nucleotides: 15.